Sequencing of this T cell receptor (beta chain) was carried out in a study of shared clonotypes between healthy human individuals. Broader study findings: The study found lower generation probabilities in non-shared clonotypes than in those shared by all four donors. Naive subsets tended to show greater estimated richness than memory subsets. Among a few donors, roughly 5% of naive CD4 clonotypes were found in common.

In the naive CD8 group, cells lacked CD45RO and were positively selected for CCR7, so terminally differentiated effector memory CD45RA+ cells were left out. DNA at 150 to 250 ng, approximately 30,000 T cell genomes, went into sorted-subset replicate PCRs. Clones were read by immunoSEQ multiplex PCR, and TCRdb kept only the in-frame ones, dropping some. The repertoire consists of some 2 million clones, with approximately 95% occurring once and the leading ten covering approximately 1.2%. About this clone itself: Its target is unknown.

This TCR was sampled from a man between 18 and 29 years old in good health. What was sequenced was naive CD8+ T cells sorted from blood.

This chain's CDR3 is CASSPGMGWPSYNEQFF. In DNA form, the CDR3 reads TGCGCCAGCAGCCCAGGCATGGGGTGGCCCTCCTACAATGAGCAGTTCTTC. The chain is built from TRBV5-1 and TRBJ2-1; D gene uncertain. Per germline, CDR1 SGHRS and CDR2 YFSETQ. V dropped 4 bases and J dropped 0 bases, with 17 bases sitting between them. The CDR3 runs 17 residues.